This T cell receptor (beta chain) emerged from a study of T cells in Graves' hyperthyroidism and ophthalmopathy. The investigators amplified TCR beta CDR3 regions from RNA transcripts. Using the HTBI primer set, a first-round RT-PCR was run on the TCR CDR3. TCRdb redid the calling of the multiplex PCR reads with MiXCR, one entry per CDR3 protein. The table lists approximately 640,000 distinct CDR3 sequences, less than 45% of them singletons. This clonotype was counted a few times. Sequencing input: peripheral blood or thyroid tissue (not recorded which). The receptor was derived from an adult man with Graves' disease, either hyperthyroidism or ophthalmopathy (not recorded which).

CDR3 nucleotide sequence: TGTGCCAGCAGCTTAGCTATAAGGACTATAATTAATCAGCCCCAGCATTTT. Protein product: CASSLAIRTIINQPQHF. The V and J genes are TRBV7-8 and TRBJ1-5; D is unclear. Germline CDR1 and CDR2: SGHVS and FQNEAQ. The CDR3 loop spans 17 amino acids. Between the trimmed V and J ends, which lost 0 bases and 4 bases, there was a span of 16 bases.